This is a list of T cell receptor beta chains from one sample in a study of early T cells in non-severe SARS-CoV-2 infection. TCRdb re-called the 5' RACE reads through MiXCR, storing one row per CDR3 protein. The data contain tens of thousands of distinct CDR3 sequences, approximately 5% of them singletons. Sequencing was performed on whole blood. All receptors derive from an adult who was a healthcare worker with PCR-confirmed SARS-CoV-2 infection or an uninfected control (not recorded which). Both conserved end residues are part of each CDR3. Each record gives: J gene, D gene, clone size, V gene, CDR3 protein, CDR3 DNA. D genes are given only for firm matches. Size is stated as once, few, many, or a class for an expanded clone.

>TRBJ1-3|NA|few|TRBV3-1
CASSQERGGGNTIYF
TGTGCCAGCAGCCAAGAAAGGGGCGGTGGAAACACCATATATTTT
>TRBJ2-3|NA|many|TRBV5-5
CASSLSAVGTQYF
TGTGCCAGCAGCTTGAGTGCGGTGGGTACGCAGTATTTT
>TRBJ1-4|NA|many|TRBV4-3
CASSQERGLNEKLFF
TGCGCCAGCAGCCAAGAACGGGGGCTGAATGAAAAACTGTTTTTT
>TRBJ1-1|TRBD1|few|TRBV16
CASNRWRGLNTEAFF
TGTGCCAGCAATCGGTGGAGGGGGCTAAACACTGAAGCTTTCTTT
>TRBJ1-5|TRBD1|many|TRBV7-2
CASSPWTGKNQPQHF
TGTGCCAGCAGCCCTTGGACAGGGAAAAATCAGCCCCAGCATTTT
>TRBJ2-1|NA|many|TRBV7-2
CASSFGPGAEQFF
TGTGCCAGCAGCTTCGGCCCGGGGGCGGAGCAGTTCTTC
>TRBJ2-6|NA|medium-sized|TRBV12-3/TRBV12-4
CASSTEHSGANVLTF
TGTGCCAGCAGTACTGAACACTCTGGGGCCAACGTCCTGACTTTC
>TRBJ2-1|NA|many|TRBV6-2/TRBV6-3
CASRLAPSYNEQFF
TGTGCCAGCCGATTAGCGCCTTCCTACAATGAGCAGTTCTTC
>TRBJ2-7|TRBD1|medium-sized|TRBV20-1
CSAWTGESYEQYF
TGCAGTGCCTGGACAGGGGAATCCTACGAGCAGTACTTC
>TRBJ2-1|NA|many|TRBV20-1
CSASEGGALNEQFF
TGCAGTGCTAGTGAGGGGGGGGCCCTCAATGAGCAGTTCTTC
>TRBJ2-2|TRBD1|few|TRBV7-3
CASSLTSQGADVGELFF
TGTGCCAGCAGCTTAACGTCACAGGGGGCGGATGTCGGGGAGCTGTTTTTT
>TRBJ2-1|NA|many|TRBV19
CASSIMGADEQFF
TGTGCCAGTAGTATAATGGGGGCAGATGAGCAGTTCTTC
>TRBJ2-5|NA|many|TRBV4-2
CASSPGLREETQYF
TGTGCCAGCAGCCCGGGCCTACGAGAAGAGACCCAGTACTTC
>TRBJ2-1|TRBD1|medium-sized|TRBV28
CASGTGGSDEQFF
TGTGCCAGCGGGACAGGGGGTTCGGATGAGCAGTTCTTC
>TRBJ1-1|NA|many|TRBV13
CASSLWMAAEAFF
TGTGCCAGCAGCTTATGGATGGCGGCTGAAGCTTTCTTT
>TRBJ1-1|NA|many|TRBV4-3
CASSLGREAFF
TGCGCCAGCAGCCTTGGACGTGAAGCTTTCTTT
>TRBJ2-1|NA|many|TRBV5-1
CASSLGGLSYNEQFF
TGCGCCAGCAGCTTGGGCGGACTATCCTACAATGAGCAGTTCTTC
>TRBJ2-1|TRBD1|many|TRBV28
CAMGRGPLYNEQFF
TGTGCCATGGGAAGGGGGCCTCTATACAATGAGCAGTTCTTC
>TRBJ2-2|NA|many|TRBV10-1
CASARDMVNTGELFF
TGCGCCAGCGCCCGGGACATGGTAAACACCGGGGAGCTGTTTTTT
>TRBJ2-6|NA|many|TRBV12-3/TRBV12-4
CASRAQGRTGANVLTF
TGTGCCAGCAGAGCACAGGGAAGGACTGGGGCCAACGTCCTGACTTTC
>TRBJ2-3|NA|many|TRBV7-7
CASSPFGVDTDTQYF
TGTGCTAGCAGCCCATTCGGGGTTGACACAGATACGCAGTATTTT
>TRBJ2-1|TRBD2|many|TRBV7-2
CASSSPKSSGGAKNEQFF
TGTGCCAGCAGCTCCCCGAAGTCTAGCGGGGGGGCTAAAAATGAGCAGTTCTTC
>TRBJ2-7|NA|many|TRBV24-1
CATSQGRDYEQYF
TGTGCCACCAGTCAGGGTAGGGACTACGAGCAGTACTTC
>TRBJ1-2|TRBD1|many|TRBV28
CASGDRGYGYTF
TGTGCCAGCGGAGACAGGGGTTATGGCTACACCTTC